These T cell receptor beta chains were read from a single sample in a study of blood T cell repertoires in COVID-19. Clones were read by immunoSEQ multiplex PCR, and TCRdb kept only the in-frame ones, dropping some. The table records 65,000 to 90,000 clones, roughly 82% of them present only once. Material: peripheral blood. Receptors were obtained from a man aged 60 to 75 with acute or convalescent COVID-19. CDR3s include the opening cysteine and the closing phenylalanine or tryptophan. Not every row has a clone size; where given, it reads once, few, many or a size class.

>TRBV10-1|-|TRBJ2-7
CASSGRDSGREQYF
>TRBV2|-|TRBJ1-6
CASIEGTGRVLLHF
>TRBV9|few|TRBJ1-4
CASSEVGSGKLFF
>TRBV28|-|TRBJ1-4
CASSETDEKLFF
>TRBV19|-|TRBJ1-2
CASSPSDSTNYGYTF
>TRBV19|once|TRBJ1-3
CASSVHRDSRSGNTIYF
>TRBV5-1|-|TRBJ2-1
CASSLAGSLTYNEQFF
>TRBV19|-|TRBJ1-2
CASSNPGTGGNGYTF
>TRBV6-1|-|TRBJ1-2
CASSDAANYGYTF
>TRBV9|-|TRBJ2-5
CASSSGLAGGLETQYF
>TRBV28|-|TRBJ2-7
CASKGQGVSYEQYF
>TRBV18|-|TRBJ1-2
CASSPSQGSYGYTF
>TRBV4-1|-|TRBJ2-5
CASSQDGSGIQETQYF
>TRBV11-2|once|TRBJ1-3
CASSTSEGSSGNTIYF
>TRBV2|-|TRBJ1-5
CASSAGWPQHF
>TRBV4-2|-|TRBJ1-1
CASSQDGPTEAFF
>TRBV5-1|-|TRBJ2-1
CASSSDRDEQFF
>TRBV19|few|TRBJ1-2
CASNGGDRGRQGYTF
>TRBV6-2/TRBV6-3|-|TRBJ2-1
CASSYGGAYLGYNEQFF
>TRBV5-5|once|TRBJ1-2
CASSLATGPYGYTF
>TRBV6-2/TRBV6-3|-|TRBJ2-2
CASSQPGQPTGELFF
>TRBV5-6|-|TRBJ2-3
CASSPSGQGSTDTQYF
>TRBV7-2|-|TRBJ2-2
CASSLIAGVTGTGELFF
>TRBV7-2|-|TRBJ2-3
CASSLDGSGPDTQYF
>TRBV28|-|TRBJ2-4
CASSLRGTTKNIQYF
>TRBV6-6|-|TRBJ2-3
CASTPLRSGDTQYF
>TRBV28|-|TRBJ1-1
CASSLGDRGTTEAFF
>TRBV6-6|-|TRBJ1-5
CASTPQGFNQPQHF
>TRBV11-2|-|TRBJ2-7
CASTPRLDRGPSGRNEQYF
>TRBV5-6|-|TRBJ2-7
CASSLGQNDYEQYF
>TRBV6-6|-|TRBJ2-5
CASSYRGGTETQYF
>TRBV3-1/TRBV3-2|-|TRBJ1-1
CASRTGYTEAFF
>TRBV6-5|-|TRBJ1-6
CASSRQGGNNSPLHF
>TRBV28|-|TRBJ1-4
CASSLLVNKLFF
>TRBV9|-|TRBJ2-3
CASSVVREGDTQYF
>TRBV5-1|-|TRBJ2-3
CASSLTPGADTQYF
>TRBV7-8|-|TRBJ2-1
CASSPLGGRQNNEQFF
>TRBV7-8|-|TRBJ2-3
CASSQALAPGADTQYF
>TRBV10-3|few|TRBJ2-5
CAISDWQQETQYF
>TRBV6-4|-|TRBJ2-1
CASSVLAGAYNEQFF
>TRBV28|-|TRBJ1-1
CASRVGGQGTNTEAFF
>TRBV9|-|TRBJ2-5
CASSVRGGEETQYF
>TRBV19|-|TRBJ1-6
CASSIPTGVSSPLHF
>TRBV19|-|TRBJ1-5
CASSPSGAGNQPQHF
>TRBV7-6|-|TRBJ2-3
CASSPRPGGTGDTQYF
>TRBV4-3|-|TRBJ1-6
CASSRASTGSSSYNSPLHF
>TRBV11-2|-|TRBJ2-3
CASSLDPATHYTDTQYF
>TRBV7-6|few|TRBJ1-3
CASSLELRGRGQGSNTIYF
>TRBV13|-|TRBJ2-2
CASSLGGSAGRTGELFF
>TRBV5-5|-|TRBJ2-7
CASSLRVDRGYEQYF